This T cell receptor beta chain was recorded in a study of shared clonotypes between healthy human individuals. Each subset's genomic DNA was split evenly across several immunoSEQ plates. Libraries were prepared by immunoSEQ multiplex PCR; TCRdb keeps only in-frame clonotypes and omits some of them. The repertoire has over a million clones, more than 75% of them found once; the top ten carry more than 0.55%. Losses at the gene ends were 4 bases for V and 6 bases for J; bases not matched to a gene: 10. The germline V gene encodes CDR1 SGHRS and CDR2 YFSETQ. The CDR3 is 15 amino acids. The TCR was taken from a man between 18 and 29 years old in good health. Some clones in this sample may be carry-over from other donors' samples. Sequenced: memory CD4+ T cells from PBMCs. Subset in this sample: CD45RA-negative fraction. The chain recombines TRBV5-1 with TRBJ2-3; TRBD1 matches 8 bases. The CDR3 protein is CASSRRTGKEDTQYF. The DNA of the CDR3 is TGCGCCAGCAGCAGAAGGACAGGGAAGGAGGATACGCAGTATTTT.